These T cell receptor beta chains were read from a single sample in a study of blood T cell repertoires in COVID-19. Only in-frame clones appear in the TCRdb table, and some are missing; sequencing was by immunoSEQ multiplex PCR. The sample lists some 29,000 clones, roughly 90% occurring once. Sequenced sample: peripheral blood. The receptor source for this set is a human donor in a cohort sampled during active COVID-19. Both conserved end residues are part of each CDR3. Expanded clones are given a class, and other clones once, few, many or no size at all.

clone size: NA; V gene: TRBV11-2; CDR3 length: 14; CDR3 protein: CASSSTGGPGTQYF
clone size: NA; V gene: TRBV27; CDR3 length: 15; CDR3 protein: CASRLTWTLNTEAFF
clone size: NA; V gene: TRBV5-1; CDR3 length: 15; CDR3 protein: CASSNRGLQTYEQYF
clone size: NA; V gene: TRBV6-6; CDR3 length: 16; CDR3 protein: CASSYLRGGSGNTIYF
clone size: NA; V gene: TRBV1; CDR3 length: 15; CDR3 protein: CTSSQPGLLPYEQYF
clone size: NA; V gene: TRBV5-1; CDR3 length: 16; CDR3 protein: CASSLTGDGVNTEAFF
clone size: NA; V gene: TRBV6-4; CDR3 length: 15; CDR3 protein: CASSEAAGGYNEQFF
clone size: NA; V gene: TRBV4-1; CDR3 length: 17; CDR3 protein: CASSQEAFRGLRNEQFF
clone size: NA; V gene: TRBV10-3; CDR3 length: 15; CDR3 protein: CAISESSGGTDTQYF
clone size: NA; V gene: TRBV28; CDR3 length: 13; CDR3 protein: CASSRGAKETQYF
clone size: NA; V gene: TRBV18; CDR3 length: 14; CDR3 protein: CASSPSRNTGELFF
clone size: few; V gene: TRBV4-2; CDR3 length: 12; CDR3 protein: CASSPNADTIYF
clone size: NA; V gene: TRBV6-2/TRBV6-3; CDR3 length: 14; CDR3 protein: CASSSWTVNYGYTF
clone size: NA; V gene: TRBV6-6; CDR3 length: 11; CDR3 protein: CASSYSGGQFF
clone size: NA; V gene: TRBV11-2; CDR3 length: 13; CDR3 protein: CASSLSRRDTQYF
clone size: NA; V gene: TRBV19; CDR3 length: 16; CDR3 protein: CASSMQGQQAYNEQFF
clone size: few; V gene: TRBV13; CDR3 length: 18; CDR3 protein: CASSLMGSVRQGVYGYTF
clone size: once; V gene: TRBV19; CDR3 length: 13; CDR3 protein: CASRPRESAPLVF
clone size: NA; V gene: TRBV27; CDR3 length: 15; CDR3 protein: CASSLNRGSYNEQFF